This TCR beta chain was identified in a study of early T cells in non-severe SARS-CoV-2 infection (dated by TCRdb to the early 2020s). About the full investigation: Because TCR sequencing relied on bulk RNA taken from unsorted whole blood, pairing of alpha and beta chains was not possible. Overall study results and their limits: VDJdb matching was skewed toward anti-spike CD8 responses, so virus-specific expansions were likely underestimated and private and CD4 specificities were missed.

CDR1 and CDR2 were assigned from the germline V gene as KGHSH and LQKENI. Trimming costs V 4 bases and J 4 bases, and their ends lie 16 bases apart. Inclusive of the bounding cysteine and phenylalanine, the CDR3 is 15 residues long. Here the CDR3 DNA is all that survives: 45 bases in frame from base 1. A case-control design nested within a healthcare worker cohort in London, UK, was used, with weekly nasopharyngeal swab PCR tests and blood sampling performed. Healthcare workers were recruited between 23 and 31 March 2020, during the week of the UK lockdown, and were followed weekly for up to roughly 15 weeks. The receptor library was made with 5' RACE. Sequencing took place on a NextSeq 500. In the TCR library protocol, unique molecular identifiers were attached to individual cDNA molecules to correct for PCR bias and sequencing error. TCR alpha and beta chains were both sequenced, and the abundances of alpha and beta sequences in each sample were closely correlated with each other. The paper's processing steps were these. V gene, J gene and CDR3 annotation of TCR sequences was performed with Decombinator V4. Expanded TCRs were defined as changing significantly between any two time points under a Poisson model with p below 0.0001. TCR abundances were normalised to the total number of TCRs sequenced per sample and were expressed as counts per million. MAIT TCRs were defined by TRAV1-2 paired with TRAJ12, TRAJ20 or TRAJ33, and iNKT TCRs by TRAV10 paired with TRAJ18. VDJdb, accessed 1 November 2021, was searched for CMV, EBV and SARS-CoV-2 annotated TCRs, with TCRs annotated for multiple antigens excluded. Using fastp at Q25 and MiXCR, TCRdb reprocessed the public reads and kept productive beta chains. Merged by CDR3 protein, the rows form single entries marked with the most common genes and DNA. TCRdb's processing, not the authors', yielded these V and J calls. Present in this sample are roughly 80,000 distinct CDR3 sequences, roughly 6% of which were seen just once. The ten largest clones take up just under 8% of the sample.

This clonotype was seen a handful of times. No antigen is known for it. The sample holds no much larger clone one base away, and base qualities are not on file. The sample taken for sequencing was whole blood. This TCR derives from an adult who was a healthcare worker with PCR-confirmed SARS-CoV-2 infection or an uninfected control (not recorded which). Recombination joined TRBV18 with TRBJ1-2; the D gene is perhaps TRBD1, from 6 matching bases. CDR3 protein: CASSLNRDDFYGYTF. DNA sequence: TGTGCCAGCTCACTGAACAGGGATGATTTCTATGGCTACACCTTC. The CDR3 plus the reference TRBV18 and TRBJ1-2 genes for the other parts give the full variable domain: NAGVMQNPRHLVRRRGQEARLRCSPMKGHSHVYWYRQLPEEGLKFMVYLQKENIIDESGMPKERFSAEFPKEGPSILRIQQVVRGDSAAYFCASSLNRDDFYGYTFGSGTRLTVV.